This TCR beta chain stems from a study of control samples from healthy donors and cancer patients. The V gene lost 0 bases and the J gene lost 1 base, with 7 bases spanning the gap. There are 14 residues in the CDR3. Germline V gene sequence: CDR1 SGDLS, CDR2 YYNGEE. TCRdb keeps only in-frame clones here, not all; method: immunoSEQ multiplex PCR. The sample includes roughly 130,000 clones, approximately 94% seen only once; the top ten take about 3.6%. This receptor was identified in a man under 40 in good health. The genes are TRBV9 and TRBJ1-1; D not resolved. Input material: blood. CDR3 sequence reads: CASSVGRANTEAFF. CDR3 nucleotides: TGTGCCAGCAGCGTAGGACGGGCGAACACTGAAGCTTTCTTT.